What follows describes a single T cell receptor (beta chain). A constant-region primer served to make TCR beta cDNA from about 500 ng total RNA. For TCR beta, libraries were produced by three nested multiplex PCR rounds using slightly modified ARM-PCR. A C-beta reverse primer and TRBV1-TRBV30 forward primers served in each of the first two PCR rounds, at 9 to 10 cycles apiece. TCRdb re-derived calls from the multiplex PCR reads in MiXCR, one entry per CDR3 protein. The table records about 350,000 distinct CDR3 sequences, about 65% of them present only once. These data come from a study of tumor-infiltrating lymphocytes in primary liver carcinoma. Germline assignment: CDR1 MGHRA and CDR2 YSYEKL. V was shortened by 3 bases and J by 2 bases, with 14 bases between the two germline ends. The CDR3 totals 15 residues. Out of unsorted whole blood came the blood RNA, and germline DNA was extracted as well.

The sequence derives from a man aged 35 to 55 with primary liver carcinoma and hepatitis B virus infection. The J gene is TRBJ2-7, the V gene TRBV4-1; the D is unclear. The sample taken for sequencing was peripheral blood. CDR3 in DNA: TGCGCCAGCAGCCATGAGGCAGGCCAGGCCTACGAGCAGTACTTC. This translates into CASSHEAGQAYEQYF.